A selection of T cell receptor beta chains follows, all from one sample in a study of cytomegalovirus exposure and HLA in healthy donors. Here immunoSEQ multiplex PCR was the method, and the copy in TCRdb shows in-frame clones only, minus some. The data hold under 50,000 clones, with approximately 71% observed a single time. Sequenced: PBMCs. The receptors here all came from a man over 45 in good health and CMV-seropositive. Each CDR3 is given with its conserved first and last residue. A D gene is named only where the DNA matches it firmly. Part of the rows lack a size; the others show once, few, many or a class for expanded clones.

j_gene,abundance,v_gene,d_gene,CDR3aa,CDR3nt
TRBJ2-5,.,TRBV7-2,.,CASRDTASQETQYF,TGTGCCAGCAGGGACACAGCTTCACAAGAGACCCAGTACTTC
TRBJ1-6,.,TRBV6-6,.,CASTGDGRNSPLHF,TGTGCCAGCACCGGAGACGGCCGTAATTCACCCCTCCACTTT
TRBJ1-1,.,TRBV5-6,.,CASRPTQGSTEAFF,TGTGCCAGCAGGCCTACCCAGGGCAGCACTGAAGCTTTCTTT
TRBJ2-7,.,TRBV28,.,CASSVLDSSYEQYF,TGTGCCAGCAGTGTCTTGGACAGCTCCTACGAGCAGTACTTC
TRBJ1-1,few,TRBV25-1,.,CASSDEWNTEAFF,TGTGCCAGCAGTGACGAGTGGAACACTGAAGCTTTCTTT
TRBJ1-2,.,TRBV4-2,TRBD1,CASSQAPGGGYGYTF,TGTGCCAGCAGCCAAGCCCCAGGGGGAGGATATGGCTACACCTTC
TRBJ1-2,.,TRBV4-1,.,CASSQGDIRSDYGYTF,TGCGCCAGCAGCCAAGGGGACATCCGAAGCGACTATGGCTACACCTTC
TRBJ2-2,medium-sized,TRBV4-1,TRBD1,CASSLETGIYELFF,TGCGCCAGCAGCCTGGAGACAGGGATTTACGAGCTGTTTTTT
TRBJ1-1,.,TRBV7-9,.,CASSSTRLNTEAFF,TGTGCCAGCAGCTCGACCAGGCTGAACACTGAAGCTTTCTTT
TRBJ2-5,.,TRBV2,TRBD1,CASSLQGSYQETQYF,TGTGCCAGCAGTCTACAGGGGTCGTACCAAGAGACCCAGTACTTC
TRBJ1-5,.,TRBV11-2,.,CASSLDGSRQPQHF,TGTGCCAGCAGCTTAGACGGGAGCAGGCAGCCCCAGCATTTT
TRBJ2-5,.,TRBV4-2,.,CASSQGAPGSRETQYF,TGTGCCAGCAGCCAAGGAGCCCCGGGGAGTCGGGAGACCCAGTACTTC
TRBJ2-3,few,TRBV7-9,TRBD1,CASSTGGDADTQYF,TGTGCCAGCAGTACAGGGGGTGATGCAGATACGCAGTATTTT
TRBJ2-2,once,TRBV6-4,TRBD1,CASSEQGGTGELFF,TGTGCCAGCAGTGAACAGGGGGGCACCGGGGAGCTGTTTTTT
TRBJ1-2,.,TRBV7-8,.,CASSLSANYGYTF,TGTGCCAGCAGCCTTTCAGCTAACTATGGCTACACCTTC
TRBJ2-3,.,TRBV29-1,TRBD1,CSLGQGSSTDTQYF,TGCAGCCTAGGACAGGGTTCTAGCACAGATACGCAGTATTTT
TRBJ1-6,.,TRBV7-3,.,CASSGGGNSPLHF,TGTGCCAGCAGCGGCGGGGGTAATTCACCCCTCCACTTT
TRBJ1-1,.,TRBV19,.,CASSLYGTQSMKAFF,TGTGCCAGTAGCCTATACGGGACACAAAGCATGAAGGCTTTCTTT
TRBJ2-1,.,TRBV30,TRBD2,CAQSGGHEQFF,TGTGCCCAGAGCGGGGGCCATGAGCAGTTCTTC
TRBJ1-6,.,TRBV11-1,.,CASSRDIARLDNSPLHF,TGTGCCAGCAGCCGGGACATTGCTCGCTTGGATAATTCACCCCTCCACTTT
TRBJ1-5,.,TRBV7-8,.,CASNDLGGQPQHF,TGTGCCAGCAACGACCTCGGGGGACAGCCCCAGCATTTT
TRBJ2-1,.,TRBV5-1,TRBD2,CASKGSGGSNEQFF,TGCGCCAGCAAAGGCTCGGGGGGTTCGAATGAGCAGTTCTTC
TRBJ2-3,.,TRBV18,TRBD2,CASSPSGITDTQYF,TGTGCCAGCTCACCCAGCGGGATCACAGATACGCAGTATTTT
TRBJ2-4,.,TRBV6-6,.,CASSYHFPVKNIQYF,TGTGCCAGCAGTTACCATTTTCCGGTGAAAAACATTCAGTACTTC
TRBJ2-5,.,TRBV7-2,.,CASSPRRSGETQYF,TGTGCCAGCAGCCCCCGTCGGTCCGGTGAGACCCAGTACTTC
TRBJ1-6,.,TRBV19,.,CASSFRDSPLHF,TGTGCCAGTAGTTTCAGGGATTCACCCCTCCACTTT
TRBJ2-2,.,TRBV5-6,.,CASTVARGTGELFF,TGTGCCAGCACCGTTGCGAGAGGGACCGGGGAGCTGTTTTTT
TRBJ1-1,.,TRBV6-6,TRBD1,CASPNSQGAFEAFF,TGTGCCAGTCCAAACTCTCAGGGGGCTTTTGAAGCTTTCTTT
TRBJ1-5,.,TRBV6-5,TRBD1,CASSGTGINQPQHF,TGTGCCAGCAGTGGGACAGGGATCAATCAGCCCCAGCATTTT
TRBJ1-5,.,TRBV6-1,TRBD1,CASSVQGGNQPQHF,TGTGCCAGCAGTGTACAGGGGGGCAATCAGCCCCAGCATTTT
TRBJ2-7,few,TRBV6-6,TRBD2,CASSPGGIYEQYF,TGTGCCAGCAGCCCGGGGGGTATCTACGAGCAGTACTTC
TRBJ2-1,.,TRBV19,TRBD2,CASSFIPPSLAGVLPSYNEQFF,TGTGCCAGTAGTTTCATACCCCCCTCTCTAGCGGGGGTTCTTCCTTCCTACAATGAGCAGTTCTTC
TRBJ2-5,.,TRBV9,TRBD2,CASSPPSGGARRQETQYF,TGTGCCAGCAGCCCCCCTAGCGGGGGGGCCCGGAGACAAGAGACCCAGTACTTC
TRBJ1-5,few,TRBV5-1,.,CASSLGPNQPQHF,TGCGCCAGCAGCTTGGGGCCGAATCAGCCCCAGCATTTT
TRBJ2-5,once,TRBV29-1,.,CSVTTGTETQYF,TGCAGCGTAACGACAGGTACAGAGACCCAGTACTTC
TRBJ1-2,.,TRBV4-3,.,CASSQEFWGDYGYTF,TGCGCCAGCAGCCAAGAATTTTGGGGGGACTATGGCTACACCTTC
TRBJ2-2,.,TRBV6-5,TRBD1,CASSLGDRVTGELFF,TGTGCCAGCAGTCTCGGAGACAGGGTCACCGGGGAGCTGTTTTTT
TRBJ2-3,.,TRBV5-1,TRBD2,CASSGDYHTDTQYF,TGCGCCAGCAGTGGGGACTACCACACAGATACGCAGTATTTT
TRBJ1-2,.,TRBV6-1,TRBD1,CASSEGQGDGYTF,TGTGCCAGCAGTGAAGGACAGGGGGATGGCTACACCTTC
TRBJ1-1,few,TRBV15,.,CATSNQIRGSEAFF,TGTGCCACCAGCAATCAAATTAGGGGCTCTGAAGCTTTCTTT
TRBJ2-2,few,TRBV30,.,CAWRDRPDSPGELFF,TGTGCCTGGAGGGACAGACCGGACAGTCCCGGGGAGCTGTTTTTT
TRBJ1-1,.,TRBV29-1,.,CSASTQGKTEAFF,TGCAGCGCTTCGACACAGGGAAAGACTGAAGCTTTCTTT
TRBJ1-5,.,TRBV7-2,TRBD1,CASSQDRGGYSNQPQHF,TGTGCCAGCAGTCAAGACAGGGGTGGATATAGCAATCAGCCCCAGCATTTT
TRBJ2-7,.,TRBV7-2,.,CASSLDYSSYEQYF,TGTGCCAGCAGCTTAGATTACAGCTCCTACGAGCAGTACTTC
TRBJ1-2,.,TRBV9,TRBD1,CASSENVGQGYGYTF,TGTGCCAGCAGCGAGAACGTTGGACAGGGGTATGGCTACACCTTC
TRBJ1-2,.,TRBV6-5,.,CASNGRGSYGYTF,TGTGCCAGCAACGGGAGGGGTAGCTATGGCTACACCTTC
TRBJ1-5,.,TRBV27,.,CASSFIQGPQHF,TGTGCCAGCAGTTTTATCCAGGGACCCCAGCATTTT
TRBJ2-3,.,TRBV2,.,CASSQGLGTDTQYF,TGTGCCAGCAGTCAGGGCCTAGGCACAGATACGCAGTATTTT
TRBJ1-3,.,TRBV4-2,.,CASSQDLRGAGGNTIYF,TGTGCCAGCAGCCAAGATCTCCGGGGGGCCGGTGGAAACACCATATATTTT